These 25 T cell receptor beta chains came from one sample sequenced in a study of blood T cell repertoires in COVID-19. The method was immunoSEQ multiplex PCR; TCRdb's version includes in-frame clones alone and lacks a portion of them. The sample carries more than 50,000 clones, around 89% recorded once. The source material was peripheral blood. All receptors come from a human donor in a cohort sampled during active COVID-19.

This clone was observed a single time. The chain links TRBV6-5 to TRBJ2-5; D gene unclear. V was shortened by 4 bases and J by 3 bases, with 9 bases between the two germline ends. The CDR3 has 13 residues. Germline CDR1 is MNHEY and CDR2 is SVGAGI. Written as DNA, the CDR3 is TGTGCCAGCAGTTTCCTCTCAGAAGAGACCCAGTACTTC. This sequence encodes CASSFLSEETQYF.

This clone was counted a single time. The genes are TRBV7-6 and TRBJ2-2; D perhaps matches TRBD1 (5 bases). Trimming shortened V by 5 bases and J by 2 bases, and 12 bases separated the two germline ends. Germline assignment: CDR1 SGHVS and CDR2 FNYEAQ. This CDR3 has 15 residues. CDR3 amino acids: CASSPDTVNTGELFF. The CDR3 DNA reads as TGTGCCAGCAGCCCGGACACGGTCAACACCGGGGAGCTGTTTTTT.

This clone was picked up one time. The chain couples TRBV2 to TRBJ2-1; perhaps TRBD1 as D (5 bases). V lost 2 bases to trimming and J lost 6 bases, with 8 bases between them. The CDR3 runs to 13 residues. Germline CDR1 and CDR2: SNHLY and FYNNEI. The CDR3 DNA sequence: TGTGCCAGCAGTGAACGACAGACCAATGAGCAGTTCTTC. Translation gives CASSERQTNEQFF. Supplemented by reference TRBV2 and TRBJ2-1, the full variable domain reads EPEVTQTPSHQVTQMGQEVILRCVPISNHLYFYWYRQILGQKVEFLVSFYNNEISEKSEIFDDQFSVERPDGSNFTLKIRSTKLEDSAMYFCASSERQTNEQFFGPGTRLTVL.

Worth noting for this clone: In the same sample, other DNA sequences code for this CDR3. The J gene is TRBJ2-7, the V gene TRBV3-1 (or the pseudogene TRBV3-2); D perhaps matches TRBD1 (6 bases). CDR3 length: 13 residues. In germline, CDR1 is LGHDT, CDR2 YNNKEL (reference sequence). Trimming stripped 2 bases from V and 4 bases from J, with 9 bases between. The CDR3 is CASSQFRGYEQYF. The CDR3 DNA is TGTGCCAGCAGCCAATTTAGGGGGTACGAGCAGTACTTC.

The chain has TRBV2 and TRBJ2-7; weak D call: TRBD2 (6 bases). The CDR3 covers 18 residues. The germline V gene encodes CDR1 SNHLY and CDR2 FYNNEI. V was cut by 1 base and J by 0 bases, with 19 bases left in between. This CDR3 is CASSEGLEGGKLSYEQYF. DNA for the CDR3: TGTGCCAGCAGTGAAGGCTTGGAGGGCGGTAAACTCTCCTACGAGCAGTACTTC.

This clone has just one count. This chain connects TRBV7-2 to TRBJ2-7, with 8 bases lining up with TRBD1. CDR3 size: 15 residues. V lost 4 bases to trimming and J lost 3 bases; unmatched junction nucleotides: 8. Germline V gene sequence: CDR1 SGHTA, CDR2 FQGNSA. CDR3 protein: CASSSDRDTLYEQYF. CDR3 DNA sequence: TGTGCCAGCAGCTCGGACAGGGATACACTCTACGAGCAGTACTTC.

The chain links TRBV27 to TRBJ1-1, with 7 bases fitting TRBD1. Trimming cost V 5 bases and J 4 bases; bases outside gene matches: 4. Germline V gene lookup returns CDR1 MNHEY and CDR2 SMNVEV (reference sequence). The CDR3 contains 13 residues. The CDR3 sequence is CASSDTGVTEAFF. The CDR3 DNA reads TGTGCCAGCAGTGATACAGGGGTCACTGAAGCTTTCTTT.

This clone was recorded once. CDR3 in amino acids: CASNGDRNSYEQYF. The DNA of the CDR3 is TGTGCCAGCAATGGGGACAGAAACTCCTACGAGCAGTACTTC. This rearrangement joins TRBV28 to TRBJ2-7, with TRBD1 matching 7 bases. The germline gives CDR1 MDHEN, CDR2 SYDVKM. J lost 0 bases, V lost 7 bases, and 6 bases had no gene match. The CDR3 contains 14 residues.

This chain uses TRBV27 with TRBJ1-1; possibly TRBD1 for D (6 bases). CDR1 is MNHEY, CDR2 SMNVEV, per germline (reference sequence). The CDR3 extends over 17 amino acids. Trimming stripped 6 bases from V and 0 bases from J, with 20 bases between. CDR3 nucleotide sequence: TGTGCCAGCAGGGCCGGGACACACTATCTGATGAACACTGAAGCTTTCTTT. It is translated as CASRAGTHYLMNTEAFF.

The chain employs TRBV15 and TRBJ2-7; perhaps TRBD2 as D (5 bases). The CDR3 contains 17 residues. Germline V gene lookup returns CDR1 LNHNV and CDR2 YYDKDF (reference sequence). V gave up 0 bases and J gave up 0 bases, with 15 bases separating them. Here the CDR3 DNA reads TGTGCCACCAGCAGAGATGCAAAGGACTTCATCTCCTACGAGCAGTACTTC. This translates into CATSRDAKDFISYEQYF. Full variable domain (rest looked up from reference TRBV15 and TRBJ2-7): DAMVIQNPRYQVTQFGKPVTLSCSQTLNHNVMYWYQQKSSQAPKLLFHYYDKDFNNEADTPDNFQSRRPNTSFCFLDIRSPGLGDTAMYLCATSRDAKDFISYEQYFGPGTRLTVT.

This chain uses TRBV29-1 with TRBJ2-5; D unresolved. The CDR3 has 12 residues. Trimming left V 4 bases short and J 5 bases short, with 11 bases between. Germline assignment: CDR1 SQVTM and CDR2 ANQGSEA. The DNA for the CDR3 is TGCAGCGTTGTGAGCCCAAAGGAGACCCAGTACTTC. Translated: CSVVSPKETQYF.

The CDR3 nucleotides are TGTGCCAGCAGCCAAGTGAGGGGACAGGGGGGAGGTGGCTACACCTTC. It specifies CASSQVRGQGGGGYTF. This chain connects TRBV4-2 to TRBJ1-2, with 11 nucleotides matching TRBD1. The CDR3 is 16 amino acids. The trim removed 1 base at V and 7 bases at J, leaving 8 bases unmatched. Germline assignment: CDR1 LGHNA and CDR2 YNFKEQ.

This clone was seen only once. This rearrangement joins TRBV24-1 to TRBJ1-2; the D gene is possibly TRBD1 (5 bases). Deletions cut 4 bases from V and 8 bases from J, with 10 bases between. The CDR3 runs to 12 residues. Germline assignment: CDR1 KGHDR and CDR2 SFDVKD. Here the CDR3 DNA reads TGTGCCACCAGTGACGCAGGGTGGGGCTACACCTTC. Protein: CATSDAGWGYTF.

This clone turned up a few times. This chain uses TRBV5-1 with TRBJ1-4; 7 nucleotides agree with TRBD1. V was pared by 4 bases and J by 2 bases, with 11 bases of the junction left unmatched. Per germline, CDR1 SGHRS and CDR2 YFSETQ. The CDR3 covers 17 residues. This CDR3 is CASSALPTGQTNEKLFF. The CDR3 nucleotides are TGCGCCAGCAGCGCCTTACCGACGGGACAGACTAATGAAAAACTGTTTTTT.

The chain couples TRBV5-1 to TRBJ2-5; 11 bases are shared with TRBD2. This CDR3 is built from 18 residues. Germline V gene data show CDR1 as SGHRS and CDR2 as YFSETQ. V gave up 2 bases and J gave up 1 base; unmatched junction bases: 10. The CDR3 region has the DNA TGCGCCAGCAGCTTCCCCTTGGGGACTAGCGGAGTCCAAGAGACCCAGTACTTC. Its translation: CASSFPLGTSGVQETQYF.

The chain recombines TRBV28 with TRBJ2-7, with D possibly matching TRBD1 (5 bases). The V and J ends lost 6 bases and 3 bases respectively, with 12 bases between them. The CDR3 loop spans 13 amino acids. The germline V gene has CDR1 MDHEN and CDR2 SYDVKM. The CDR3 region has the DNA TGTGCCAGCAGCGGATACAGGTTCTACGAGCAGTACTTC. Translation: CASSGYRFYEQYF.

V and J are TRBV4-1 and TRBJ2-2, with 11 positions matching TRBD2. Germline V gene lookup returns CDR1 MGHRA and CDR2 YSYEKL. The CDR3 length is 19 residues. Losses at the gene ends were 1 base for V and 6 bases for J; bases not matched to a gene: 13. The CDR3 sequence: CASSQATPRLAGLAGELFF. CDR3 bases: TGCGCCAGCAGCCAAGCAACCCCCCGACTAGCGGGACTGGCCGGGGAGCTGTTTTTT.

This clone occurred once. The chain recombines TRBV28 with TRBJ2-1; perhaps D is TRBD1 or TRBD2 (10 bases each). The CDR3 has 23 residues. V dropped 6 bases and J dropped 1 base, with 37 bases sitting between them. CDR1 is MDHEN and CDR2 is SYDVKM in the germline V gene. The CDR3 loop is CASRLGQGRVWIAGGPSYNEQFF. The CDR3, as DNA: TGTGCCAGCAGGCTGGGACAGGGGAGGGTGTGGATAGCGGGGGGCCCTTCCTACAATGAGCAGTTCTTC.

This chain connects TRBV3-1 (or the pseudogene TRBV3-2) to TRBJ2-7; D unresolved. Germline V gene data show CDR1 as LGHDT and CDR2 as YNNKEL (reference sequence). V was clipped by 1 base and J by 6 bases, with 4 bases between them. This CDR3 is 11 amino acids long. The CDR3 coding sequence is TGTGCCAGCAGCCAAGTTAGCGAGCAGTACTTC. This gives the protein CASSQVSEQYF.

This clone was detected only once. This rearrangement joins TRBV7-2 to TRBJ2-1, with 8 bases lining up with TRBD2. V was clipped by 0 bases and J by 0 bases; unmatched bases: 13. The germline V gene encodes CDR1 SGHTA and CDR2 FQGNSA. The CDR3 extends over 20 amino acids. The CDR3 region is CASSLATAGVLRASYNEQFF. CDR3 nucleotide sequence: TGTGCCAGCAGCTTAGCTACAGCGGGAGTTTTGAGGGCCTCCTACAATGAGCAGTTCTTC.

In this sample, this clone turned up a few times. The CDR3 sequence is CASSLRQGSYEQYF. As DNA, the CDR3 is TGTGCCAGCAGCCTCCGACAGGGTAGCTACGAGCAGTACTTC. The chain employs TRBV9 and TRBJ2-7, with 7 positions matching TRBD1. The CDR3 loop spans 14 amino acids. V dropped 4 bases and J dropped 3; count of bases not matched to a gene: 7. In germline, CDR1 is SGDLS, CDR2 YYNGEE.

This sequence joins TRBV6-1 and TRBJ2-7; TRBD1 aligns across 10 bases. In germline, CDR1 is MNHNS, CDR2 SASEGT. The CDR3 totals 15 residues. V trimming: 2 bases; J trimming: 6 bases; junction bases outside the gene matches: 7. The CDR3 DNA follows: TGTGCCAGCAGTGAACGACAGGGGGCGCGAGGCGAGCAGTACTTC. Its translation is CASSERQGARGEQYF.

The CDR3 DNA is TGCGCCAGCAGCCAAGATCTCGGCGGGAGTTCAGATACGCAGTATTTT. Translation gives CASSQDLGGSSDTQYF. The V call is TRBV4-3, the J call TRBJ2-3, with 7 positions matching TRBD2. The germline CDR1 and CDR2 sequences are LGHNA and YSLEER. The V gene end was trimmed by 0 bases and the J gene end by 4 bases; junction bases not matched to a gene: 7. The CDR3 runs to 16 residues.

V and J are TRBV5-6 and TRBJ2-3, with 8 bases matching TRBD1. Germline lookup yields CDR1 SGHDT and CDR2 YYEEEE. The CDR3 totals 17 residues. With 2 bases clipped from V and 1 base from J, the junction kept 9 bases outside the gene matches. The CDR3 region has the DNA TGTGCCAGCAGCTTTCGACGTATGACAGGGGGCACAGATACGCAGTATTTT. Amino acid sequence: CASSFRRMTGGTDTQYF.

The V and J genes are TRBV6-2 or TRBV6-3 and TRBJ2-7, with D perhaps TRBD1 (5 bases). The germline V and J ends were trimmed by 4 bases and 1 base, with 11 bases remaining between them. The CDR3 loop spans 14 amino acids. Per the germline V gene, CDR1 is MNHEY and CDR2 is SVGEGT. The CDR3 DNA reads TGTGCCAGCAGTTGGGCAGGGTCTTCCTACGAGCAGTACTTC. It yields the protein CASSWAGSSYEQYF.